What follows describes a single TCR beta chain. The data stem from a study of blood T cell repertoires in COVID-19. The CDR3 runs to 14 residues. Looked up from germline, CDR1 is MGHRA and CDR2 is YSYEKL. Trimming stripped 2 bases from V and 5 bases from J, with 12 bases between. Data came from immunoSEQ multiplex PCR; TCRdb stores just in-frame clones and leaves some out. The sample records about 480,000 clones, roughly 89% being singletons. The chain is built from TRBV4-1 and TRBJ1-1; D unresolved. This TCR was recovered from a woman aged 50 to 60 with COVID-19, enrolled during active disease. The sample comprised peripheral blood. In DNA form, the CDR3 reads TGCGCCAGCAGCCAACAGGACTGGGCTACTGAAGCTTTCTTT. It translates to CASSQQDWATEAFF.